Below are 7 T cell receptor beta chains sequenced from a single sample in a study of blood T cell repertoires in COVID-19. Profiled with immunoSEQ multiplex PCR; TCRdb holds only in-frame clones, not every one. Counted here are more than 200,000 clones, approximately 80% occurring once; the ten biggest clones make up around 4%. Sequenced: peripheral blood. The receptors stem from a man aged 55-75 years with acute or convalescent COVID-19.

This clone appeared a few times. The chain uses TRBV15 and TRBJ2-7; D may be TRBD1 (6 bases). CDR1 is LNHNV and CDR2 is YYDKDF in the germline V gene (reference sequence). The CDR3 is made up of 14 amino acids. The germline V and J ends were trimmed by 0 bases and 10 bases, with 16 bases remaining between them. CDR3 sequence: CATSRDLGTSEQYF. In DNA, the CDR3 is TGTGCCACCAGCAGAGATTTGGGGACATCGGAACAGTACTTC.

The chain carries TRBV24-1 and TRBJ2-2, with 10 bases aligning to TRBD1. The CDR3 covers 16 residues. Per germline, CDR1 KGHDR and CDR2 SFDVKD. V lost 2 bases, J lost 7 bases, and 6 bases stayed unmatched. The DNA for the CDR3 is TGTGCCACCAGTGATTCCGGGACAGGGGCAATCGGGGAGCTGTTTTTT. This gives the protein CATSDSGTGAIGELFF.

The V and J genes are TRBV11-3 and TRBJ2-1; D is perhaps TRBD2 (5 bases). The CDR3 spans 15 residues. The germline V gene has CDR1 SGHNT and CDR2 YENEEA. Trimming pared 4 bases from V and 12 bases from J, leaving 22 bases between. The CDR3 bases are TGTGCCAGCAGCTCCACACCTTTAGCGCTTTCAAGGCAGTTCTTC. Translated, it gives CASSSTPLALSRQFF.

The genes are TRBV6-5 and TRBJ2-7; TRBD1 agrees at 7 bases. This CDR3 comprises 13 residues. Germline lookup yields CDR1 MNHEY and CDR2 SVGAGI. After removal of 5 bases from V and 2 bases from J, the junction contained 3 bases not matched to a gene. Written as DNA, the CDR3 is TGTGCCAGCAGTCGGACAGGAGCCTACGAGCAGTACTTC. The encoded protein is CASSRTGAYEQYF.

The rearrangement joins TRBV6-5 to TRBJ1-4; unclear D gene. Trimming cost V 8 bases and J 0 bases, with 13 bases left between them. CDR1 is MNHEY and CDR2 is SVGAGI in the germline V gene. This CDR3 is built from 15 residues. The CDR3 sequence is CASLPGGTTNEKLFF. DNA for the CDR3: TGTGCCAGCCTTCCTGGCGGGACAACTAATGAAAAACTGTTTTTT.

The CDR3 sequence: CASSLGQTSWEQYF. CDR3 nucleotide sequence: TGTGCCAGCAGCTTAGGGCAGACATCCTGGGAGCAGTACTTC. The chain uses TRBV7-9 and TRBJ2-7; D uncertain. The CDR3 totals 14 residues. CDR1 SEHNR and CDR2 FQNEAQ come from the germline V gene (reference sequence). The V end was cut by 1 base, the J end by 7 bases, with 14 bases between. The full variable domain, rest sourced from reference TRBV7-9 and TRBJ2-7, is DTGVSQNPRHKITKRGQNVTFRCDPISEHNRLYWYRQTLGQGPEFLTYFQNEAQLEKSRLLSDRFSAERPKGSFSTLEIQRTEQGDSAMYLCASSLGQTSWEQYFGPGTRLTVT.

This sequence joins TRBV18 and TRBJ2-3; 16 bases are a match to TRBD2. The CDR3 length is 17 residues. CDR1 KGHSH and CDR2 LQKENI come from the germline V gene. V dropped 3 bases and J dropped 6; count of bases not matched to a gene: 6. The CDR3 region is CASSPGLAGGPSDTQYF. DNA of the CDR3: TGTGCCAGCTCACCGGGACTAGCGGGAGGGCCTTCCGATACGCAGTATTTT.